These 20 T cell receptor beta chains were sequenced from one sample in a study of T-cell memory formation after mild COVID-19. TCRdb called the 5' RACE reads again in MiXCR, with one record for every CDR3 protein. The data hold 200,000 to 300,000 distinct CDR3 sequences, with roughly 9.4% observed a single time. Sample: PBMCs or a T cell subset sorted from them (not recorded which). Every receptor here comes from a man aged 18 to 29 who had mild COVID-19 (a few samples of this study predate the infection). Cell type and time point are not known.

The table lists this clonotype with a few counts. This chain connects TRBV7-2 to TRBJ2-1; D not resolved. V was clipped by 5 bases and J by 4 bases, with 12 bases between them. CDR1 is SGHTA and CDR2 is FQGNSA in the germline V gene. The CDR3 is 14 residues long. CDR3 sequence reads: CASSPGNRYNEQFF. In DNA, the CDR3 is TGTGCCAGCAGCCCTGGGAACCGGTACAATGAGCAGTTCTTC.

The table lists this clonotype with a few counts. This chain links TRBV5-5 with TRBJ1-6; no definite D call. With 0 bases removed from V and 0 bases from J, the gap between germline ends came to 4 bases. In germline, CDR1 is SGHKS, CDR2 YYEKEE (reference sequence). CDR3 length: 15 residues. CDR3 sequence (DNA): TGTGCCAGCAGCTTGGATAGCTCCTATAATTCACCCCTCCACTTT. Its protein product is CASSLDSSYNSPLHF. The full variable domain, in which reference TRBV5-5 and TRBJ1-6 provide the parts outside the CDR3, is DAGVTQSPTHLIKTRGQQVTLRCSPISGHKSVSWYQQVLGQGPQFIFQYYEKEERGRGNFPDRFSARQFPNYSSELNVNALLLGDSALYLCASSLDSSYNSPLHFGNGTRLTVT.

This clonotype was detected a few times. In nucleotides, the CDR3 is TGCGCCAGCAGCCAAGACCTCTCTCTAGCGAATGAGCAGTTCTTC. This encodes CASSQDLSLANEQFF. The chain combines TRBV4-3 with TRBJ2-1, with D possibly matching TRBD2 (6 bases). The germline gives CDR1 LGHNA, CDR2 YSLEER. The germline V and J ends were trimmed by 0 bases and 7 bases, with 13 bases remaining between them. The CDR3 has 15 amino acids.

This clonotype was detected ten times or more. V usage is TRBV6-6 and J usage is TRBJ2-2, with TRBD1 identical over 7 bases. The CDR3 is 17 residues long. The V gene's germline CDR1 is MNHNY and CDR2 SVGAGI (reference sequence). V shed 6 bases, J shed 0 bases, and the junction held 10 bases outside the gene matches. The CDR3 DNA reads TGTGCCAGCAGCCCAACTTCCGGGACAGCGAACACCGGGGAGCTGTTTTTT. This gives the protein CASSPTSGTANTGELFF.

The J gene is TRBJ2-2, the V gene TRBV5-1; D possibly matches TRBD1 or TRBD2 (5 bases each). Germline-derived CDR1 and CDR2 are SGHRS and YFSETQ. The CDR3 runs 14 residues. Deletions cut 4 bases from V and 6 bases from J, with 13 bases between. The CDR3 reads CASSPTRGAGELFF. The CDR3 DNA reads as TGCGCCAGCAGCCCTACTAGAGGGGCCGGGGAGCTGTTTTTT.

CDR3 in DNA: TGCGCCAGCAGCTTGATTCCAGGGACCTATGGCTACACCTTC. Protein product: CASSLIPGTYGYTF. The chain recombines TRBV5-1 with TRBJ1-2; D may be TRBD1 (5 bases). The V end lost 1 base, the J end lost 4 bases, and 11 bases lay between the germline ends. CDR1 and CDR2 from the germline V gene are SGHRS and YFSETQ. The CDR3 has 14 amino acids.

The V call is TRBV7-3, the J call TRBJ2-6, with TRBD1 identical over 7 bases. The CDR3 extends over 18 amino acids. The V gene's germline CDR1 is SGHTA and CDR2 FQGTGA. V gave up 1 base and J gave up 0 bases; unmatched junction bases: 6. CDR3 amino acids: CASSLRQGPISGANVLTF. The CDR3 coding sequence is TGTGCCAGCAGCTTAAGACAGGGCCCGATCTCTGGGGCCAACGTCCTGACTTTC. Full variable domain (missing parts from reference TRBV7-3 and TRBJ2-6): GAGVSQTPSNKVTEKGKYVELRCDPISGHTALYWYRQSLGQGPEFLIYFQGTGAADDSGLPNDRFFAVRPEGSVSTLKIQRTERGDSAVYLCASSLRQGPISGANVLTFGAGSRLTVL.

This clonotype appeared many times. This rearrangement joins TRBV9 to TRBJ2-2, with TRBD1 identical over 9 bases. V dropped 4 bases and J dropped 1; count of bases not matched to a gene: 5. Germline V gene data show CDR1 as SGDLS and CDR2 as YYNGEE. The CDR3 totals 16 residues. The DNA of the CDR3 is TGTGCCAGCAGCAGAGGACAGGGGCGGAACACCGGGGAGCTGTTTTTT. Amino acid sequence: CASSRGQGRNTGELFF.

The chain links TRBV5-1 to TRBJ2-3; D not certain. The CDR3 has 14 amino acids. Germline V gene data show CDR1 as SGHRS and CDR2 as YFSETQ. V was pared by 5 bases and J by 7 bases, with 17 bases between. The CDR3: CASSLRSTENTQYF. The CDR3 DNA reads as TGCGCCAGCAGTTTACGGTCTACAGAAAATACGCAGTATTTT.

This chain uses TRBV5-1 with TRBJ1-2, with 8 bases matching TRBD1. This CDR3 spans 18 amino acids. In germline, CDR1 is SGHRS, CDR2 YFSETQ. V lost 4 bases to trimming and J lost 4 bases; unmatched junction nucleotides: 18. The CDR3 reads CASSPGQGERGVRYGYTF. In nucleotides, the CDR3 is TGCGCCAGCAGCCCCGGACAGGGTGAACGTGGAGTGCGCTATGGCTACACCTTC.

In its sample, this clonotype was seen many times. This rearrangement joins TRBV30 to TRBJ1-3; D ambiguous. V lost 5 bases and J 7 bases, leaving 9 bases between the germline ends. This CDR3 is 11 amino acids long. CDR1 and CDR2 from the germline V gene are GTSNPN and SVGIG (reference sequence). The CDR3 sequence is CAWPSGNTIYF. Here the CDR3 DNA reads TGTGCCTGGCCCTCCGGGAACACCATATATTTT.

This chain uses TRBV20-1 with TRBJ2-2, with 7 bases that match TRBD1. Germline values: CDR1 DFQATT, CDR2 SNEGSKA (reference sequence). The CDR3 runs to 13 residues. V dropped 5 bases and J dropped 8; count of bases not matched to a gene: 8. The CDR3 DNA reads as TGCAGTGCTCGCTTACAGGGGACAGGGGAGCTGTTTTTT. Translating it yields CSARLQGTGELFF.

This clonotype was picked up a small number of times. V gene TRBV12-3 or TRBV12-4 combines with J gene TRBJ2-2; 10 bases are a match to TRBD2. Trimming cost V 3 bases and J 0 bases; bases outside gene matches: 7. This CDR3 spans 18 amino acids. The CDR3 loop is CASSFGASGGPNTGELFF. CDR3 in DNA: TGTGCCAGCAGTTTTGGGGCTAGCGGGGGACCGAACACCGGGGAGCTGTTTTTT.

This clonotype was recorded many times. The CDR3 DNA is TGTGCCAGCAGCGCAGGGGGACCGACTAACTATGGCTACACCTTC. It encodes CASSAGGPTNYGYTF. V is TRBV9 and J is TRBJ1-2; TRBD1 aligns across 7 bases. Trimming removed 3 bases from V and 0 bases from J; junction bases left unmatched: 5. The CDR3 length is 15 residues. Germline V gives CDR1 SGDLS, CDR2 YYNGEE. Drawing the rest from reference TRBV9 and TRBJ1-2, the complete variable domain is DSGVTQTPKHLITATGQRVTLRCSPRSGDLSVYWYQQSLDQGLQFLIQYYNGEERAKGNILERFSAQQFPDLHSELNLSSLELGDSALYFCASSAGGPTNYGYTFGSGTRLTVV.

The table lists this clonotype with many counts. The chain uses TRBV5-1 and TRBJ2-3; D not certain. CDR1 and CDR2 (germline): SGHRS, YFSETQ. The CDR3 extends over 13 amino acids. The V gene lost 4 bases and the J gene lost 4 bases, with 10 bases spanning the gap. CDR3 amino acids: CASSPGFPDTQYF. The CDR3 bases are TGCGCCAGCAGCCCCGGCTTCCCAGATACGCAGTATTTT.

This sequence joins TRBV7-3 and TRBJ2-3; 12 nucleotides align to TRBD2. In germline, CDR1 is SGHTA, CDR2 FQGTGA. The V and J ends lost 4 bases and 2 bases, in that order; junction bases with no gene match: 1. This CDR3 has 15 amino acids. This chain's CDR3 is CASSWTSGITDTQYF. Written as DNA, the CDR3 is TGTGCCAGCAGCTGGACTAGCGGGATCACAGATACGCAGTATTTT.

This chain connects TRBV6-5 to TRBJ1-4, with 12 bases lining up with TRBD1. Trimming cost V 0 bases and J 3 bases; bases outside gene matches: 2. CDR1 and CDR2 (germline): MNHEY, SVGAGI. The CDR3 length is 17 residues. CDR3 loop: CASSYSGQGAANEKLFF. CDR3 nucleotides: TGTGCCAGCAGTTACTCGGGACAGGGGGCAGCTAATGAAAAACTGTTTTTT.

The V gene is TRBV6-5, the J gene TRBJ2-3, with D maybe TRBD2 (6 bases). The CDR3 loop spans 14 amino acids. Trimming left V 10 bases short and J 3 bases short, with 17 bases between. Per germline, CDR1 MNHEY and CDR2 SVGAGI. Here the CDR3 reads CAIGPLGGTDTQYF. Here the CDR3 DNA reads TGTGCCATCGGGCCCTTGGGGGGTACAGATACGCAGTATTTT.

This clonotype was seen more than once but under ten times. The chain carries TRBV19 and TRBJ1-2; D gene uncertain. CDR1 is LNHDA and CDR2 is SQIVND in the germline V gene (reference sequence). The germline V and J ends were trimmed by 3 bases and 4 bases, with 12 bases remaining between them. The CDR3 is 14 residues long. The CDR3 DNA follows: TGTGCCAGTAGTATGGGCGTGAACCCCTATGGCTACACCTTC. Residues: CASSMGVNPYGYTF. Full variable domain (remainder filled in from reference TRBV19 and TRBJ1-2): DGGITQSPKYLFRKEGQNVTLSCEQNLNHDAMYWYRQDPGQGLRLIYYSQIVNDFQKGDIAEGYSVSREKKESFPLTVTSAQKNPTAFYLCASSMGVNPYGYTFGSGTRLTVV.

The V gene is TRBV3-1, the J gene TRBJ1-1; D remains ambiguous. Trimming took 2 bases from V and 4 from J, leaving 8 bases between them. The CDR3 covers 13 residues. The germline V gene has CDR1 LGHDT and CDR2 YNNKEL (reference sequence). The CDR3 region has the DNA TGTGCCAGCAGCCAATCACTAGGCACTGAAGCTTTCTTT. It yields the protein CASSQSLGTEAFF. The entire variable domain, with the rest obtained from reference TRBV3-1 and TRBJ1-1, is as follows: DTAVSQTPKYLVTQMGNDKSIKCEQNLGHDTMYWYKQDSKKFLKIMFSYNNKELIINETVPNRFSPKSPDKAHLNLHINSLELGDSAVYFCASSQSLGTEAFFGQGTRLTVV.